One and the same sample provided the 21 T cell receptor beta chains below, sequenced in a study of T cells in Graves' hyperthyroidism and ophthalmopathy. The TCR beta CDR3 regions underwent amplification using RNA transcripts as the source. The TCR CDR3 first-round RT-PCR relied on the HTBI primer set. TCRdb reanalysed the multiplex PCR reads using MiXCR and keeps one entry per CDR3 protein. The sample carries almost 350,000 distinct CDR3 sequences, 18% recorded once. The sequencing sample was made of blood. The receptors derive from a woman aged 40 to 55 with Graves' ophthalmopathy.

The CDR3 here is CASSVTSRETQYF. The CDR3 bases are TGTGCCAGCAGCGTAACTAGCAGAGAGACCCAGTACTTC. The J gene is TRBJ2-5, the V gene TRBV9; D is perhaps TRBD2 (6 bases). CDR1 is SGDLS, CDR2 YYNGEE, per germline. Trimming pared 1 base from V and 4 bases from J, leaving 8 bases between. The CDR3 contains 13 residues. The full variable domain, completed using reference TRBV9 and TRBJ2-5, is DSGVTQTPKHLITATGQRVTLRCSPRSGDLSVYWYQQSLDQGLQFLIQYYNGEERAKGNILERFSAQQFPDLHSELNLSSLELGDSALYFCASSVTSRETQYFGPGTRLLVL.

This clonotype was found many times. The rearrangement links TRBV30 to TRBJ1-5; D unresolved. The CDR3 spans 13 residues. Trimming stripped 3 bases from V and 0 bases from J, with 6 bases between. In germline, CDR1 is GTSNPN, CDR2 SVGIG (reference sequence). The CDR3 sequence: CAWSKGSNQPQHF. The CDR3 DNA reads TGTGCCTGGAGCAAGGGTAGCAATCAGCCCCAGCATTTT.

This clonotype was detected many times. The chain has TRBV12-3 or TRBV12-4 and TRBJ2-5, with D tentatively TRBD1 (5 bases). The CDR3 covers 15 residues. Trimming pared 3 bases from V and 2 bases from J, leaving 13 bases between. DNA of the CDR3: TGTGCCAGCAGTTTTGTAGGGGCGCGGCAAGAGACCCAGTACTTC. Its protein is CASSFVGARQETQYF.

In this sample, this clonotype turned up many times. The rearrangement joins TRBV28 to TRBJ2-5, with unresolved D. Germline V lookup: CDR1 MDHEN, CDR2 SYDVKM. V lost 4 bases and J lost 4, with 13 bases in between. The CDR3 sequence is 14 residues long. The CDR3: CASSSPAQRETQYF. In DNA form, the CDR3 reads TGTGCCAGCAGTTCCCCGGCCCAGCGAGAGACCCAGTACTTC.

This clonotype occurred many times. The chain has TRBV6-1 and TRBJ2-5, with 7 bases lining up with TRBD1. Trimming at V came to 5 bases and at J to 5 bases, leaving 11 bases not matched to a gene. The CDR3 consists of 15 residues. The germline V gene encodes CDR1 MNHNS and CDR2 SASEGT. The CDR3 bases are TGTGCCAGCAGTCGATTAACAGGGGTTGAGGAGACCCAGTACTTC. The encoded protein is CASSRLTGVEETQYF.

The chain employs TRBV12-3 or TRBV12-4 and TRBJ2-7; weak D call: TRBD1 (6 bases). Trimming stripped 5 bases from V and 2 bases from J, with 13 bases between. The CDR3 has 14 residues. CDR3 protein: CASSPDSGTYEQYF. CDR3 bases: TGTGCCAGCAGTCCGGACAGTGGGACCTACGAGCAGTACTTC.

Many counts were recorded for this clonotype. The chain couples TRBV7-8 to TRBJ1-1, with TRBD1 as a possible D gene (5 bases). V was shortened by 7 bases and J by 4 bases, with 16 bases between the two germline ends. CDR1 is SGHVS, CDR2 FQNEAQ, per germline. This CDR3 has 14 amino acids. For the CDR3, the DNA is TGTGCCAGCAACACACGGGGCAGGGTCACTGAAGCTTTCTTT. Translated, it gives CASNTRGRVTEAFF.

This clonotype was seen repeatedly, ten times or more. V usage is TRBV29-1 and J usage is TRBJ2-5, with no clear D. Looked up from germline, CDR1 is SQVTM and CDR2 is ANQGSEA. Between the trimmed V and J ends, which lost 4 bases and 5 bases, there was a span of 14 bases. CDR3 length: 13 amino acids. The CDR3 is CSVGMTTSETQYF. The CDR3, as DNA: TGCAGCGTTGGCATGACAACGTCCGAGACCCAGTACTTC.

This clonotype showed up just a few times. As DNA, the CDR3 is TGTGCCAGCAGCTTAGATCAGGGGCGGACAGATACGCAGTATTTT. It encodes CASSLDQGRTDTQYF. This chain joins TRBV11-2 and TRBJ2-3, with a tentative D call TRBD1 (6 bases). This CDR3 is 15 amino acids long. In germline, CDR1 is SGHAT, CDR2 FQNNGV. V was clipped by 0 bases and J by 3 bases, with 10 bases between them.

In this sample, this clonotype turned up many times. The CDR3 loop is CSARAITGGLNDQPQHF. The CDR3 region has the DNA TGCAGTGCTAGAGCCATAACGGGGGGCTTAAATGATCAGCCCCAGCATTTT. The rearrangement links TRBV20-1 to TRBJ1-5; D perhaps matches TRBD1 (6 bases). The germline V gene encodes CDR1 DFQATT and CDR2 SNEGSKA (reference sequence). This CDR3 comprises 17 residues. V was pared by 1 base and J by 5 bases, with 21 bases between.

This clonotype was picked up many times. The genes are TRBV13 and TRBJ2-7; no reliable D call. This CDR3 region has 16 residues. Trimming took off 1 base at V and 7 bases at J, with 20 bases between the two ends. Germline loops: CDR1 PRHDT, CDR2 FYEKMQ (reference sequence). DNA for the CDR3: TGTGCCAGCAGCTTAGACCCAGACGGAGAACATGGGGAGCAGTACTTC. Its translation: CASSLDPDGEHGEQYF.

There are many counts of this clonotype. V and J are TRBV12-3 or TRBV12-4 and TRBJ1-2; D perhaps matches TRBD1 (5 bases). The CDR3 totals 12 residues. Between the trimmed V and J ends, which lost 3 bases and 3 bases, there was a span of 5 bases. The CDR3 DNA reads as TGTGCCAGCAGTTTCAGGGACTATGGCTACACCTTC. This sequence encodes CASSFRDYGYTF.

Ten or more counts support this clonotype. The chain links TRBV5-1 to TRBJ2-2, with 9 bases identical to TRBD1. Per the germline V gene, CDR1 is SGHRS and CDR2 is YFSETQ. J gave up 3 bases and V 7 bases, and 4 bases lay outside the gene matches. The CDR3 has 14 amino acids. DNA for the CDR3: TGCGCCAGCCGAAGGACAGGGGACACCGGGGAGCTGTTTTTT. It is translated as CASRRTGDTGELFF. Combining the CDR3 with reference TRBV5-1 and TRBJ2-2 gives the whole variable domain KAGVTQTPRYLIKTRGQQVTLSCSPISGHRSVSWYQQTPGQGLQFLFEYFSETQRNKGNFPGRFSGRQFSNSRSEMNVSTLELGDSALYLCASRRTGDTGELFFGEGSRLTVL.

The chain recombines TRBV12-5 with TRBJ2-7; D may correspond to TRBD1 or TRBD2 (7 bases each). This CDR3 is 16 amino acids long. The germline CDR1 and CDR2 sequences are LGHNT and FRNRAP. V was trimmed by 3 bases and J by 2 bases, leaving 17 bases between them. CDR3 nucleotide sequence: TGTGCTAGTGGTTTCCTCGGGAGGACAGGTCCCTACGAGCAGTACTTC. The encoded protein is CASGFLGRTGPYEQYF.

Ten or more counts support this clonotype. The V call is TRBV27, the J call TRBJ2-7, with TRBD1 as a possible D gene (8 bases). Per the germline V gene, CDR1 is MNHEY and CDR2 is SMNVEV (reference sequence). CDR3 length: 14 residues. V was trimmed by 4 bases and J by 2 bases, leaving 12 bases between them. The CDR3 DNA reads TGTGCCAGCAGTTACACAGGGGGGGCCTACGAGCAGTACTTC. It encodes CASSYTGGAYEQYF.

This clonotype was detected many times. The V call is TRBV30, the J call TRBJ2-4; 12 positions agree with TRBD2. The germline gives CDR1 GTSNPN, CDR2 SVGIG (reference sequence). The V and J ends lost 0 bases and 5 bases, in that order; junction bases with no gene match: 8. CDR3 size: 17 residues. DNA for the CDR3: TGTGCCTGGAGTGTACTTTCGGCTAGCGGGAGGGAAAACATTCAGTACTTC. It specifies CAWSVLSASGRENIQYF.

This clonotype was seen ten or more times. The V call is TRBV29-1, the J call TRBJ1-2; the D is unclear. Trimming removed 3 bases from V and 1 base from J, with 9 bases in between. Germline V gives CDR1 SQVTM, CDR2 ANQGSEA. There are 13 residues in the CDR3. CDR3 DNA: TGCAGCGTTGATAGGCTGTTTAACTATGGCTACACCTTC. It codes for CSVDRLFNYGYTF.

This clonotype was seen ten or more times. This rearrangement joins TRBV6-2 or TRBV6-3 to TRBJ2-7; 12 bases agree with TRBD2. Trimming at V came to 6 bases and at J to 5 bases, leaving 2 bases not matched to a gene. CDR1 MNHEY and CDR2 SVGEGT come from the germline V gene. This CDR3 is built from 13 residues. CDR3 amino acids: CASRTSGSHEQYF. DNA of the CDR3: TGTGCCAGCAGGACTAGCGGGAGTCACGAGCAGTACTTC.

Regarding this clonotype: One end of the junction varies from germline; a read error may be responsible. CDR3 protein: CASRARGGTQPQPF. The DNA for the CDR3 is TGTGCCAGCAGAGCCAGAGGGGGCACACAGCCCCAGCCTTTT. The chain carries TRBV6-1 and TRBJ1-5; TRBD1 matches 7 bases. Germline loops: CDR1 MNHNS, CDR2 SASEGT. The CDR3 sequence is 14 residues long.

This clonotype was counted once. This chain connects TRBV12-3 or TRBV12-4 to TRBJ2-3, with 8 bases identical to TRBD2. CDR3 length equals 16 residues. V dropped 5 bases and J dropped 2; count of bases not matched to a gene: 9. CDR3: CASSMGSGTSTDTQYF. The CDR3 region has the DNA TGTGCCAGCAGTATGGGTAGCGGGACTTCCACAGATACGCAGTATTTT.

The chain links TRBV4-2 to TRBJ1-3; maybe TRBD1 (5 bases). Per germline, CDR1 LGHNA and CDR2 YNFKEQ. V was shortened by 0 bases and J by 1 base, with 10 bases between the two germline ends. The CDR3 loop spans 16 amino acids. The CDR3 sequence is CASSQERGGSGNTIYF. The CDR3 nucleotides read TGTGCCAGCAGCCAAGAAAGGGGAGGGTCTGGAAACACCATATATTTT.